This T cell receptor beta chain was sequenced during a study of blood T cell repertoires in COVID-19. The wider study: Samples of COVID-19 (acute and convalescent) were obtained from the United States, Italy and Spain.

Assay used: immunoSEQ multiplex PCR; TCRdb lists only in-frame clones, some missing. The sample has a few hundred thousand clones; 70% to 90% are singletons. The sequenced material came from PBMCs or T cells enriched from blood (not recorded which). The TCR sequence derives from a woman between 25 and 40 years old who had recovered from COVID-19.

Here the CDR3 reads CASSQMGPNEKLFF. Written as DNA, the CDR3 is TGTGCCAGCAGCCAGATGGGGCCTAATGAAAAACTGTTTTTT. The rearrangement joins TRBV14 to TRBJ1-4; possibly TRBD1 for D (5 bases). The V and J ends lost 3 bases and 3 bases respectively, with 8 bases between them. CDR1 and CDR2 from the germline V gene are SGHDN and FVKESK. This CDR3 has 14 amino acids.